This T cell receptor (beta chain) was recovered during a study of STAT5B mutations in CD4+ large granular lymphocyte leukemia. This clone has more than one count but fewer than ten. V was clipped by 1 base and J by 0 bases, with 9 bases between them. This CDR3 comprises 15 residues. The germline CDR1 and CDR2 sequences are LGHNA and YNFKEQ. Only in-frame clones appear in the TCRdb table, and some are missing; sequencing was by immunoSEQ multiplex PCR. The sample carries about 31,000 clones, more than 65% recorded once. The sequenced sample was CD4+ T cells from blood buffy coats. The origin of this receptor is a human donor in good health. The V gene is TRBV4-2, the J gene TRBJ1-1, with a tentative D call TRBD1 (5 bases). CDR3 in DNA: TGTGCCAGCAGCCAAGTCGGGGCTCTGAACACTGAAGCTTTCTTT. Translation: CASSQVGALNTEAFF.